This record looks at one TCR beta chain sequence and its context. Its antigen is not identified. Trimming stripped 7 bases from V and 11 bases from J, with 15 bases between. Germline CDR1 SGHDT, CDR2 YYEEEE. This CDR3 is built from 11 residues. The authors' processing: To classify distant metastasis in papillary thyroid cancer, a model was built from CDR3 differences across clinicopathological groups. TCRdb reprocessed the PCR reads via MiXCR. Here the V and J calls rest on TCRdb's processing, not on the authors' analysis. The table lists about 16,000 clones, under 30% of them singletons. The sample belongs to a study of metastatic and nonmetastatic thyroid tumors. As for the study in general: Repertoire data that came from the blood and tumor or nodule tissue of malignant and benign thyroid patients were compared. General study results and limits: Versus benign nodules, malignant thyroid tumors reportedly had significantly higher TCR beta diversity, in blood and tumor.

Ahead of thyroid surgery, no patient had received treatment of any kind. This TCR was sampled from a male donor with papillary thyroid cancer or a benign thyroid nodule (not recorded which). Some clones in this sample may be carry-over from other donors' samples. Sequenced sample: blood. The chain carries TRBV5-6 and TRBJ1-2; D is possibly TRBD1 (5 bases). CDR3 amino acids: CASQSAGGYTF. The CDR3 DNA reads TGTGCCAGCCAGTCCGCTGGGGGTTACACCTTC.